A single sample gave rise to the 9 T cell receptor beta chains below, sequenced in a study of T cells in Graves' hyperthyroidism and ophthalmopathy. Using RNA transcripts as the source, TCR beta CDR3 regions were amplified. HTBI primers were used for first-round RT-PCR of the TCR CDR3. MiXCR, run by TCRdb on the multiplex PCR reads, gives a single entry per CDR3 protein. The profile covers approximately 600,000 distinct CDR3 sequences, with around 14% appearing a single time and roughly 5.5% taken by the ten largest. Sequencing was done on a sample of blood. The source is a woman aged 30 to 39 with Graves' hyperthyroidism that later progressed to Graves' ophthalmopathy.

This clonotype was seen ten or more times. The gene calls are TRBV9 and TRBJ1-2; no reliable D call. Trimming removed 0 bases at V and 8 bases at J, with 20 bases between. This CDR3 has 16 residues. CDR1 and CDR2 (germline): SGDLS, YYNGEE. The CDR3 DNA follows: TGTGCCAGCAGCGTAGCGGGCAAACCCGGAGTTGCAGGCTACACCTTC. It yields the protein CASSVAGKPGVAGYTF.

This rearrangement joins TRBV24-1 to TRBJ2-1; D gene ambiguous. Germline assignment: CDR1 KGHDR and CDR2 SFDVKD. The CDR3 loop spans 13 amino acids. Trimming removed 5 bases at V and 4 bases at J, with 8 bases between. The chain's CDR3 is CATSAGIYNEQFF. CDR3 DNA sequence: TGTGCCACCAGTGCCGGAATTTACAATGAGCAGTTCTTC.

This clonotype was counted many times. The CDR3 sequence is CASSDRTGGRYGYTF. Here the CDR3 DNA reads TGTGCCAGCAGTGATCGGACAGGGGGACGCTATGGCTACACCTTC. This chain connects TRBV2 to TRBJ1-2; 10 bases are a match to TRBD1. The V gene's germline CDR1 is SNHLY and CDR2 FYNNEI. This CDR3 is 15 amino acids long. V gave up 3 bases and J gave up 4 bases; unmatched junction bases: 5.

This clonotype has ten or more counts. CDR3 nucleotides: TGTGCCAGCACCTTAGATCCCGGGGGCTCCTACAATGAGCAGTTCTTC. Protein sequence: CASTLDPGGSYNEQFF. J is TRBJ2-1 and V is TRBV5-5; TRBD2 might be the D (6 bases). V lost 6 bases and J lost 0, with 16 bases in between. This CDR3 is 16 amino acids long. The germline V gene encodes CDR1 SGHKS and CDR2 YYEKEE (reference sequence).

With respect to this clonotype: This may arise from a read error, as a much more abundant clone is one base away. The chain links TRBV6-2 or TRBV6-3 to TRBJ2-2, with D possibly matching TRBD2 (6 bases). The CDR3 extends over 20 amino acids. Germline CDR1 is MNHEY and CDR2 is SVGEGT. With 0 bases removed from V and 4 bases from J, the gap between germline ends came to 24 bases. This CDR3 is CASSYSITPGAGRSTGELFF. For the CDR3, the DNA is TGTGCCAGCAGTTACTCCATAACCCCCGGTGCGGGGCGGAGCACCGGGGAGCTGTTTTTT.

The genes are TRBV20-1 and TRBJ2-3, with TRBD2 matching over 10 bases. CDR3 length: 14 residues. The J segment lost 7 bases and the V segment lost 4 bases, leaving 8 bases of the junction unmatched. CDR1 and CDR2 from the germline V gene are DFQATT and SNEGSKA (reference sequence). The CDR3 loop is CSAMYGTSENTQYF. The DNA of the CDR3 is TGCAGTGCTATGTACGGGACTAGCGAGAATACGCAGTATTTT.

This clonotype was observed many times. The chain has TRBV30 and TRBJ2-1, with 8 bases fitting TRBD2. CDR1 and CDR2 (germline): GTSNPN, SVGIG (reference sequence). J lost 3 bases, V lost 3 bases, and 4 bases had no gene match. The CDR3 runs 14 residues. The CDR3, as DNA: TGTGCCTGGAGAGGCGGGAGGTTCTACAATGAGCAGTTCTTC. Amino acid sequence: CAWRGGRFYNEQFF.

This clonotype was counted at least ten times. The genes are TRBV28 and TRBJ1-4, with D possibly TRBD1 on 6 matching bases. The CDR3 runs 16 residues. Germline lookup yields CDR1 MDHEN and CDR2 SYDVKM. Between the trimmed V and J ends, which lost 3 bases and 6 bases, there was a span of 17 bases. CDR3 region: CASSLTGTPTDEKLFF. CDR3 nucleotide sequence: TGTGCCAGCAGTTTGACCGGGACACCCACGGATGAAAAACTGTTTTTT. The variable domain in full, with the rest retrieved from reference TRBV28 and TRBJ1-4, is DVKVTQSSRYLVKRTGEKVFLECVQDMDHENMFWYRQDPGLGLRLIYFSYDVKMKEKGDIPEGYSVSREKKERFSLILESASTNQTSMYLCASSLTGTPTDEKLFFGSGTQLSVL.

This clonotype came up a few times. The chain has TRBV10-1 and TRBJ2-1; D unresolved. The CDR3 covers 15 residues. Germline lookup yields CDR1 WNHNN and CDR2 SYGVQD (reference sequence). V lost 2 bases to trimming and J lost 2 bases, with 10 bases between them. CDR3 residues: CASSESRVAYNEQFF. The CDR3 DNA sequence: TGCGCCAGCAGTGAGAGCAGAGTAGCCTACAATGAGCAGTTCTTC.